The rows below give T cell receptor beta chains drawn from one sample of a study of blood T cell repertoires in COVID-19. TCRdb's copy holds only in-frame clones and misses some; the assay was immunoSEQ multiplex PCR. Found here are some 220,000 clones, 80% of them singletons; the top ten hold 10% to 15%. The sample taken for sequencing was peripheral blood. The origin of the receptors is a human donor in a cohort sampled during active COVID-19. Each CDR3 is given with its conserved first and last residue. The order of the fields is J gene, V gene, CDR3 protein.

TRBJ1-1 | TRBV28 | CASTTYGNTEAFF
TRBJ2-7 | TRBV7-2 | CASSLAAGAGYEQYF
TRBJ2-1 | TRBV7-9 | CASSLARWQFNEQFF
TRBJ2-1 | TRBV5-1 | CASSFLWTGGRGNLAYNEQFF
TRBJ2-7 | TRBV28 | CASSSLVTPYEQYF
TRBJ1-6 | TRBV5-8 | CASSLAGDSPLHF
TRBJ2-1 | TRBV3-1/TRBV3-2 | CASSRLRELGYNEQFF
TRBJ1-2 | TRBV7-9 | CASSLSDSSYGYTF
TRBJ1-5 | TRBV5-5 | CASSLTGGAGQPQHF
TRBJ2-1 | TRBV28 | CASSFQGNNEQFF
TRBJ1-1 | TRBV4-2 | CASSQTPLTVMNTEAFF
TRBJ2-7 | TRBV6-1 | CASSGRVLYSVSEQYF
TRBJ1-2 | TRBV3-1/TRBV3-2 | CASGYRGSGLDYTF
TRBJ2-5 | TRBV29-1 | CSVDIQIEETQYF
TRBJ2-1 | TRBV27 | CASRVAGDYNEQFF
TRBJ1-5 | TRBV7-9 | CASSPGQAFNQPQHF
TRBJ2-7 | TRBV11-2 | CASSSPLVDEQYF
TRBJ1-6 | TRBV28 | CASEGLTYNSPLHF
TRBJ1-4 | TRBV5-4 | CASSMTGEEEKLFF
TRBJ1-2 | TRBV9 | CASSLDRERGYTF
TRBJ1-1 | TRBV11-3 | CASSSAGQGATEAFF
TRBJ1-6 | TRBV5-1 | CASRRENNSPLHF
TRBJ1-4 | TRBV7-9 | CASSPTGGGEKLFF